The 12 T cell receptor beta chains below were found in one sample sequenced in a study of shared clonotypes between healthy human individuals. This table comes from immunoSEQ multiplex PCR, and its TCRdb copy is limited to in-frame clones, with some not included. Found here are hundreds of thousands of clones, approximately 96% of them singletons; the top ten hold 0.095% to 0.13%. CD8 cells classed as naive were CD45RO-negative and positively selected for CCR7, excluding terminally differentiated effector memory CD45RA+ cells. What was sequenced was naive CD8+ T cells sorted from blood. These receptors all come from a woman aged 30 to 39 in good health.

The chain is built from TRBV29-1 and TRBJ1-3, with a weak D call TRBD1 (5 bases). CDR3 length: 14 amino acids. From germline, CDR1 is SQVTM and CDR2 ANQGSEA. With 0 bases removed from V and 1 base from J, the gap between germline ends came to 7 bases. CDR3 amino acids: CSVEEGGSGNTIYF. The CDR3, as DNA: TGCAGCGTTGAAGAGGGGGGGTCTGGAAACACCATATATTTT.

The V call is TRBV28, the J call TRBJ2-3; 7 nucleotides line up with TRBD1. With 6 bases clipped from V and 14 bases from J, the junction kept 17 bases outside the gene matches. CDR1 and CDR2 from the germline V gene are MDHEN and SYDVKM. The CDR3 is 14 residues long. CDR3 loop: CASRLGDSAQRAYF. The CDR3 DNA is TGTGCCAGCAGACTGGGGGACAGTGCCCAAAGAGCGTATTTT.

The chain employs TRBV28 and TRBJ1-5; the D is unclear. From germline, CDR1 is MDHEN and CDR2 SYDVKM. The germline V and J ends were trimmed by 1 base and 3 bases, with 13 bases remaining between them. The CDR3 totals 16 residues. Here the CDR3 DNA reads TGTGCCAGCAGTTTATCGCGGAGACTGCACAATCAGCCCCAGCATTTT. Amino acid sequence: CASSLSRRLHNQPQHF.

The V and J genes are TRBV6-5 and TRBJ2-2, with D unclear. There are 16 residues in the CDR3. Trimming stripped 3 bases from V and 1 base from J, with 12 bases between. From germline, CDR1 is MNHEY and CDR2 SVGAGI. The CDR3 sequence: CASSYGPTLNTGELFF. The CDR3, as DNA: TGTGCCAGCAGTTATGGACCCACCCTGAACACCGGGGAGCTGTTTTTT.

Details on this clone: The same CDR3 is also encoded by other DNA sequences in this sample. The genes are TRBV6-5 and TRBJ2-1; D is unclear. The V gene lost 3 bases and the J gene lost 7 bases, with 4 bases spanning the gap. Germline values: CDR1 MNHEY, CDR2 SVGAGI. This CDR3 is 11 amino acids long. The CDR3 spells CASSYSNEQFF. The CDR3 region has the DNA TGTGCCAGCAGTTATAGTAATGAGCAGTTCTTC.

The chain has TRBV28 and TRBJ2-1, with 13 bases matching TRBD2. The CDR3 loop spans 16 amino acids. The germline gives CDR1 MDHEN, CDR2 SYDVKM. V was clipped by 6 bases and J by 4 bases; unmatched bases: 6. The CDR3 spells CASSPLLAGGYNEQFF. In DNA, the CDR3 is TGTGCCAGCAGCCCACTACTAGCGGGAGGGTACAATGAGCAGTTCTTC.

On this clone: The identical CDR3 is also encoded by other nucleotide sequences in the sample. The chain employs TRBV27 and TRBJ2-1; D is unresolved. Trimming pared 5 bases from V and 1 base from J, leaving 6 bases between. Germline CDR1 reads MNHEY; CDR2 reads SMNVEV (reference sequence). The CDR3 is 13 amino acids. The CDR3 nucleotides read TGTGCCAGCAGTCGCGGATCCTACAATGAGCAGTTCTTC. Translating it yields CASSRGSYNEQFF.

This chain connects TRBV28 to TRBJ2-5, with 7 positions matching TRBD2. Germline lookup yields CDR1 MDHEN and CDR2 SYDVKM. The CDR3 sequence is 14 residues long. V was pared by 3 bases and J by 5 bases, with 6 bases of the junction left unmatched. CDR3 in amino acids: CASSLWREFETQYF. DNA for the CDR3: TGTGCCAGCAGTTTGTGGCGGGAGTTTGAGACCCAGTACTTC.

The chain uses TRBV6-5 and TRBJ1-4; no clear D. With 7 bases removed from V and 8 bases from J, the gap between germline ends came to 14 bases. The CDR3 covers 13 residues. Germline values: CDR1 MNHEY, CDR2 SVGAGI. The CDR3 DNA reads TGTGCCAGCATGGCCAACCGCCAGGAAAAACTGTTTTTT. The encoded protein is CASMANRQEKLFF.

This chain uses TRBV27 with TRBJ2-2; 10 nucleotides line up with TRBD2. Germline V gives CDR1 MNHEY, CDR2 SMNVEV (reference sequence). V was pared by 5 bases and J by 5 bases, with 8 bases of the junction left unmatched. The CDR3 loop spans 16 amino acids. The CDR3 spells CASSKPGLAVTGELFF. The CDR3 DNA reads as TGTGCCAGCAGTAAGCCAGGACTAGCGGTAACCGGGGAGCTGTTTTTT.

CDR3 residues: CASSMDSLIFQDTQYF. The CDR3 DNA is TGTGCCAGCAGTATGGACAGCCTGATTTTTCAAGATACGCAGTATTTT. The chain has TRBV28 and TRBJ2-3, with D perhaps matching TRBD1 (6 bases). CDR1 is MDHEN, CDR2 SYDVKM, per germline. V was clipped by 5 bases and J by 5 bases, with 20 bases between them. CDR3 length equals 16 residues.

The rearrangement uses TRBV28 and TRBJ2-5; no firm D call. The J call may be wrong; the DNA end is better matched by TRBJ2-7. Germline values: CDR1 MDHEN, CDR2 SYDVKM. This CDR3 has 11 residues. CDR3 region: CASSEDYEQYF. In nucleotides, the CDR3 is TGTGCCAGCAGTGAGGACTACGAGCAGTACTTC.